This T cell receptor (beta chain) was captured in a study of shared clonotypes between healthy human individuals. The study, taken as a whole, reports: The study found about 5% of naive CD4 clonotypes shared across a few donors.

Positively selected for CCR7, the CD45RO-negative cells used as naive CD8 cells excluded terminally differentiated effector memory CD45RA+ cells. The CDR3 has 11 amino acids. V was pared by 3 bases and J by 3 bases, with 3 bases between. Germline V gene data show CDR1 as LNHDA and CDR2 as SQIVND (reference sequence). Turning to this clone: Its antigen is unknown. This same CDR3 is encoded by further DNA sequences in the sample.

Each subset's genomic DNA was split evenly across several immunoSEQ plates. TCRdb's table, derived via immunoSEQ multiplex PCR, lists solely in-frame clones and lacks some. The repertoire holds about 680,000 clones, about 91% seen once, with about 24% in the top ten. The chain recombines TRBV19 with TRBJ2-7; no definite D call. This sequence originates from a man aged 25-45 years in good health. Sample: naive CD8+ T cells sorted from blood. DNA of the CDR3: TGTGCCAGTAGTATTGGCTACGAGCAGTACTTC. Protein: CASSIGYEQYF. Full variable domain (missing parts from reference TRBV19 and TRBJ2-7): DGGITQSPKYLFRKEGQNVTLSCEQNLNHDAMYWYRQDPGQGLRLIYYSQIVNDFQKGDIAEGYSVSREKKESFPLTVTSAQKNPTAFYLCASSIGYEQYFGPGTRLTVT.